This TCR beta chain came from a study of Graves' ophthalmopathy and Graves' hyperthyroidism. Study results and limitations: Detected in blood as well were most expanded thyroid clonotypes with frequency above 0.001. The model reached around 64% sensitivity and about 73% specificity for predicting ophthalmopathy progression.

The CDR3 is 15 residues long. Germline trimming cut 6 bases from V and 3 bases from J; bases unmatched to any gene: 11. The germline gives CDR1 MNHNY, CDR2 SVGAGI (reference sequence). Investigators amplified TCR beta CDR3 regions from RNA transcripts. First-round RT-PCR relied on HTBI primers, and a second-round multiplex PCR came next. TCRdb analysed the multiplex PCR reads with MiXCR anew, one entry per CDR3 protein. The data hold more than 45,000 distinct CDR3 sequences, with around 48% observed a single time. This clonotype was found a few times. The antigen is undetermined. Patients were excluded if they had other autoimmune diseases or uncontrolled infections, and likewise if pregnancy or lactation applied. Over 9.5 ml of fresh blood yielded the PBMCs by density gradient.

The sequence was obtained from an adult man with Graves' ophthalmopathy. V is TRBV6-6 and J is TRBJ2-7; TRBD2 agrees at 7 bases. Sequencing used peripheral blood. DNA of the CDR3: TGTGCCAGCAGCCCCGTAGCTAGCGGACACTACGAGCAGTACTTC. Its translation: CASSPVASGHYEQYF.